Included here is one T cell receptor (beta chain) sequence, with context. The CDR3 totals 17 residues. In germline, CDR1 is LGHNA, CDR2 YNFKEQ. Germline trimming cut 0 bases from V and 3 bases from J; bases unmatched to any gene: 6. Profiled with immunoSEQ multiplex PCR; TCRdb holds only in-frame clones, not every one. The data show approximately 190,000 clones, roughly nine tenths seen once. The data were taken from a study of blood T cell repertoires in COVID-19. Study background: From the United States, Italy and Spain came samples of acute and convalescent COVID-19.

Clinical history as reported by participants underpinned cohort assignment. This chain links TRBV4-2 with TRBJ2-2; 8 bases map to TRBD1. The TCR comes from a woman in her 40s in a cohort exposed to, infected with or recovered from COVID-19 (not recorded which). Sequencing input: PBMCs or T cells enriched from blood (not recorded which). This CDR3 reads CASSQDGRGHDTGELFF. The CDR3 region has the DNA TGTGCCAGCAGCCAAGATGGCAGGGGGCATGACACCGGGGAGCTGTTTTTT.